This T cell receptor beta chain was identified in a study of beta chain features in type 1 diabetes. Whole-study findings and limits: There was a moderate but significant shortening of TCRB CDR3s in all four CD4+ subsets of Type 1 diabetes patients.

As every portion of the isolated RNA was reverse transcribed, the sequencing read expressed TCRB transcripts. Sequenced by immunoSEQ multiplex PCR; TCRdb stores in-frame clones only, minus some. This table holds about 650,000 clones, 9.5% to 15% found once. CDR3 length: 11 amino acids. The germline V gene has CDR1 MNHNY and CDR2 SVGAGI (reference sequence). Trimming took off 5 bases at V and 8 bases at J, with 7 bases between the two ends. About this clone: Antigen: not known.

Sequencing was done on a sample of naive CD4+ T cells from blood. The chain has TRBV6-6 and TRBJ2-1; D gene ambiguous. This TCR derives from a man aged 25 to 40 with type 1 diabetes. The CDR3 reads CASSIRDEQFF. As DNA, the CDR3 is TGTGCCAGCAGTATTAGGGATGAGCAGTTCTTC.